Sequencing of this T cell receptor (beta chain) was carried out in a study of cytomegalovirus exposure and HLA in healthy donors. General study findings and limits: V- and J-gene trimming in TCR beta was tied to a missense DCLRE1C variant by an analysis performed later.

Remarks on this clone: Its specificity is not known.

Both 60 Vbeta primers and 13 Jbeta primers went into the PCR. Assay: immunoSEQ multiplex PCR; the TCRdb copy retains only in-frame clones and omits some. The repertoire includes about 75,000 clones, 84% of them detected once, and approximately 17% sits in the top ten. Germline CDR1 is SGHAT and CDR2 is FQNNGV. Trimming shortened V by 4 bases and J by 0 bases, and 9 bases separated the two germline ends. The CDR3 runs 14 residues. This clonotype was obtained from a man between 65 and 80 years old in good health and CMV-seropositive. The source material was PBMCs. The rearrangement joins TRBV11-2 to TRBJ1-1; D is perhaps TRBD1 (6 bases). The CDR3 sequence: CASSSDRVNTEAFF. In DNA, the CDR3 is TGTGCCAGCAGCTCGGACAGAGTGAACACTGAAGCTTTCTTT.